This section outlines one T cell receptor beta chain sequence together with its context. Its antigen is unknown. The same CDR3 can be traced to other DNA sequences in this sample. Clones were read by immunoSEQ multiplex PCR, and TCRdb kept only the in-frame ones, dropping some. The sample includes about 2 million clones, about 95% of them seen just once. The record originates from a study of shared clonotypes between healthy human individuals. Study at large: With ages of 18 to 49, the donors were two women and three men. A donor's plate count was three for CD4 naive and three for CD4 memory; CD8 naive had two and CD8 memory one. Findings and limits, study-wide: Sharing of clonotypes among donors was expected to vary with sequencing depth. Naive CD4 clonotypes overlapped across several donors at approximately 5%.

Germline CDR1 reads MDHEN; CDR2 reads SYDVKM. V was pared by 2 bases and J by 2 bases, with 7 bases between. The length of the CDR3 is 14 residues. Terminally differentiated effector memory CD45RA+ cells were left out of the naive CD8 fraction, which was CD45RO-negative and positively selected for CCR7. The J gene is TRBJ1-5, the V gene TRBV28; D is unresolved. The material sequenced was naive CD8+ T cells sorted from blood. The receptor was isolated from a man younger than 30 in good health. CDR3 DNA: TGTGCCAGCAGTTTACGGCAGGGCAATCAGCCCCAGCATTTT. This codes for CASSLRQGNQPQHF.